This T cell receptor (beta chain) came from a study of Ad26.COV2.S vaccination and SARS-CoV-2 variants. Findings and limits, study-wide: People who got the vaccine had more spike-specific TCR breadth than people who got placebo.

Treatment noted: over 15 received Ad26.COV2.S at low or high dose, single or two shots; roughly five received placebo; per-sample allocation not given. Sample collection was performed on day 63 after the first vaccine or placebo injection. Sequenced by immunoSEQ multiplex PCR; TCRdb stores in-frame clones only, minus some. The data contain roughly 400,000 clones, about 90% of them seen just once; the ten biggest clones take up approximately 4.5%. Per germline, CDR1 SNHLY and CDR2 FYNNEI. The CDR3 consists of 11 residues. V lost 4 bases to trimming and J lost 5 bases, with 5 bases between them. A remark on this clone: The antigen remains undetermined.

This sequence originates from a person between 18 and 59 years old who received the Ad26.COV2.S COVID-19 vaccine or a placebo. Sequencing used peripheral blood, obtained in a trial of Ad26.COV2.S vaccine versus placebo. This rearrangement joins TRBV2 to TRBJ2-5; D uncertain. The CDR3 bases are TGTGCCAGCAGTGTAAAGGAGACCCAGTACTTC. This translates into CASSVKETQYF.